Below, 10 T cell receptor beta chains from the same sample are listed, as sequenced in a study of cytomegalovirus exposure and HLA in healthy donors. PCR primers comprised 60 Vbeta and 13 Jbeta primers. This table comes from immunoSEQ multiplex PCR, and its TCRdb copy is limited to in-frame clones, with some not included. The data show about 190,000 clones, around 79% seen once. Sequenced: PBMCs. The receptor source for this set is a woman younger than 30 in good health and CMV-seronegative.

CDR3: CASSPSQGTDTEAFF. CDR3 nucleotides: TGTGCCAGCAGCCCTTCACAGGGGACGGACACTGAAGCTTTCTTT. The V gene is TRBV7-2, the J gene TRBJ1-1, with 7 nucleotides matching TRBD1. The CDR3 length is 15 residues. V was clipped by 5 bases and J by 3 bases; unmatched bases: 9. Per germline, CDR1 SGHTA and CDR2 FQGNSA. The full variable domain, with the rest looked up from reference TRBV7-2 and TRBJ1-1, is GAGVSQSPSNKVTEKGKDVELRCDPISGHTALYWYRQSLGQGLEFLIYFQGNSAPDKSGLPSDRFSAERTGGSVSTLTIQRTQQEDSAVYLCASSPSQGTDTEAFFGQGTRLTVV.

This clone was picked up a small number of times. The V and J genes are TRBV5-1 and TRBJ2-2; the match to TRBD1 covers 8 bases. Germline loops: CDR1 SGHRS, CDR2 YFSETQ. V dropped 4 bases and J dropped 3; count of bases not matched to a gene: 5. The CDR3 contains 15 residues. In nucleotides, the CDR3 is TGCGCCAGCAGCACGGGACAGGCCCACACCGGGGAGCTGTTTTTT. Its protein product is CASSTGQAHTGELFF.

The gene calls are TRBV7-8 and TRBJ2-2; D possibly corresponds to TRBD1 (6 bases). With 5 bases removed from V and 4 bases from J, the gap between germline ends came to 14 bases. CDR1 is SGHVS and CDR2 is FQNEAQ in the germline V gene. This CDR3 is built from 15 residues. The CDR3 spells CASSRQEVGTGELFF. DNA of the CDR3: TGTGCCAGCAGCCGACAGGAGGTGGGCACCGGGGAGCTGTTTTTT.

The chain is built from TRBV5-1 and TRBJ2-7; 9 nucleotides agree with TRBD2. The germline CDR1 and CDR2 sequences are SGHRS and YFSETQ. This CDR3 has 14 residues. V was pared by 4 bases and J by 1 base, with 3 bases of the junction left unmatched. CDR3 DNA sequence: TGCGCCAGCAGCGTTAGCGGGGGATCCTACGAGCAGTACTTC. Translated, it gives CASSVSGGSYEQYF.

This chain uses TRBV9 with TRBJ2-7; maybe TRBD1 (6 bases). The V and J ends lost 0 bases and 2 bases respectively, with 12 bases between them. This CDR3 spans 15 amino acids. Per the germline V gene, CDR1 is SGDLS and CDR2 is YYNGEE. CDR3 nucleotides: TGTGCCAGCAGCGTAGACCCCCGGGACACCTACGAGCAGTACTTC. Translated: CASSVDPRDTYEQYF.

The chain recombines TRBV5-1 with TRBJ1-5; TRBD1 aligns across 9 bases. The CDR3 covers 15 residues. From germline, CDR1 is SGHRS and CDR2 YFSETQ. J gave up 6 bases and V 4 bases, and 8 bases lay outside the gene matches. The CDR3 DNA is TGCGCCAGCAGCCTGATTCCGGGACAGGGTCAGCCCCAGCATTTT. It translates to CASSLIPGQGQPQHF. The complete variable domain, with remaining parts taken from reference TRBV5-1 and TRBJ1-5, reads KAGVTQTPRYLIKTRGQQVTLSCSPISGHRSVSWYQQTPGQGLQFLFEYFSETQRNKGNFPGRFSGRQFSNSRSEMNVSTLELGDSALYLCASSLIPGQGQPQHFGDGTRLSIL.

The chain recombines TRBV18 with TRBJ2-7, with 8 bases that match TRBD1. Losses at the gene ends were 2 bases for V and 1 base for J; bases not matched to a gene: 4. Germline CDR1 and CDR2: KGHSH and LQKENI. The CDR3 consists of 15 residues. The CDR3 sequence: CASSPSTGESYEQYF. CDR3 nucleotide sequence: TGTGCCAGCTCACCATCGACAGGGGAGTCCTACGAGCAGTACTTC.

The V gene is TRBV5-1, the J gene TRBJ1-4, with D hard to call. Germline CDR1 is SGHRS and CDR2 is YFSETQ. There are 16 residues in the CDR3. The germline V and J ends were trimmed by 4 bases and 4 bases, with 17 bases remaining between them. CDR3 region: CASSPGLTHNNEKLFF. DNA for the CDR3: TGCGCCAGCAGCCCCGGACTTACCCACAATAATGAAAAACTGTTTTTT.

CDR3 nucleotide sequence: TGCGCCAGCAGCATTGGGGGGACTGAAGCTTTCTTT. It yields the protein CASSIGGTEAFF. This chain links TRBV5-1 with TRBJ1-1; a possible D gene is TRBD1 (5 bases). CDR3 size: 12 residues. Germline CDR1 reads SGHRS; CDR2 reads YFSETQ. Trimming shortened V by 4 bases and J by 5 bases, and 9 bases separated the two germline ends.

This clone was seen more than once but under ten times. V is TRBV7-3 and J is TRBJ2-2, with a possible D match to TRBD1 (5 bases). This CDR3 is built from 14 residues. The V gene lost 1 base and the J gene lost 3 bases, with 6 bases spanning the gap. The germline CDR1 and CDR2 sequences are SGHTA and FQGTGA. The CDR3 loop is CASSLKGDTGELFF. The CDR3 bases are TGTGCCAGCAGCTTAAAAGGGGACACCGGGGAGCTGTTTTTT.